Shown below are 27 T cell receptor beta chains from a single sample sequenced in a study of T cell changes during pregnancy in multiple sclerosis. Only in-frame clones appear in the TCRdb table, and some are missing; sequencing was by immunoSEQ multiplex PCR. The sample yields about 83,000 clones, roughly nine tenths seen once. This sample comprised PBMCs, obtained in the first trimester of pregnancy. The origin of the receptors is a female donor in good health, serving as a control in a pregnancy study. Some clones in this sample may be carry-over from other donors' samples.

The V call is TRBV2, the J call TRBJ2-3, with 11 bases lining up with TRBD2. This CDR3 region has 16 residues. The germline V gene encodes CDR1 SNHLY and CDR2 FYNNEI. Trimming at V came to 4 bases and at J to 1 base, leaving 4 bases not matched to a gene. CDR3 loop: CASSGVGLAGTDTQYF. The CDR3 DNA is TGTGCCAGCAGTGGGGTGGGACTAGCGGGCACAGATACGCAGTATTTT.

This clone was counted between two and nine times. The chain employs TRBV28 and TRBJ2-7, with D possibly matching TRBD1 (6 bases). The CDR3 extends over 15 amino acids. CDR1 MDHEN and CDR2 SYDVKM come from the germline V gene. The V end was cut by 7 bases, the J end by 1 base, with 17 bases between. The CDR3 DNA is TGTGCCAGCACCCCAGGGGCGGGTGAGTCCTACGAGCAGTACTTC. Translated, it gives CASTPGAGESYEQYF. Filled out from reference TRBV28 and TRBJ2-7, the complete variable domain reads DVKVTQSSRYLVKRTGEKVFLECVQDMDHENMFWYRQDPGLGLRLIYFSYDVKMKEKGDIPEGYSVSREKKERFSLILESASTNQTSMYLCASTPGAGESYEQYFGPGTRLTVT.

This chain connects TRBV7-2 to TRBJ1-2; 7 nucleotides line up with TRBD1. This CDR3 is built from 13 residues. Losses at the gene ends were 2 bases for V and 3 bases for J; bases not matched to a gene: 0. Germline V lookup: CDR1 SGHTA, CDR2 FQGNSA. The CDR3 protein is CASSLQGDYGYTF. The CDR3 DNA reads TGTGCCAGCAGCTTACAGGGGGACTATGGCTACACCTTC.

The chain is built from TRBV29-1 and TRBJ2-2, with D perhaps TRBD2 (5 bases). Germline CDR1 SQVTM, CDR2 ANQGSEA. Trimming pared 4 bases from V and 2 bases from J, leaving 8 bases between. The CDR3 runs to 13 residues. The CDR3 spells CSVGGSNTGELFF. CDR3 nucleotides: TGCAGCGTTGGAGGGAGTAACACCGGGGAGCTGTTTTTT.

V gene TRBV10-2 combines with J gene TRBJ1-2; perhaps TRBD1 as D (6 bases). The germline gives CDR1 WSHSY, CDR2 SAAADI. Trimming shortened V by 6 bases and J by 3 bases, and 17 bases separated the two germline ends. The CDR3 totals 15 residues. The CDR3 here is CASSPNRVGYYGYTF. DNA of the CDR3: TGCGCCAGCAGCCCAAACAGGGTTGGGTACTATGGCTACACCTTC.

The V and J genes are TRBV7-9 and TRBJ2-2; no reliable D call. Germline CDR1 and CDR2: SEHNR and FQNEAQ (reference sequence). The CDR3 is made up of 15 amino acids. V gave up 5 bases and J gave up 2 bases, with 12 bases separating them. The CDR3 region is CASSPTNTNTGELFF. The CDR3 nucleotides are TGTGCCAGCAGCCCGACAAATACTAACACCGGGGAGCTGTTTTTT.

The chain joins TRBV29-1 to TRBJ2-7; 9 bases are shared with TRBD2. This CDR3 is built from 13 residues. Germline-derived CDR1 and CDR2 are SQVTM and ANQGSEA. V lost 4 bases to trimming and J lost 0 bases; unmatched junction nucleotides: 1. The CDR3: CSVGGGASYEQYF. The CDR3 nucleotides are TGCAGCGTTGGCGGGGGGGCCTCCTACGAGCAGTACTTC.

This chain uses TRBV6-6 with TRBJ2-5; TRBD2 agrees at 9 bases. V was clipped by 6 bases and J by 9 bases; unmatched bases: 8. Germline CDR1 reads MNHNY; CDR2 reads SVGAGI (reference sequence). The CDR3 is 13 residues long. The CDR3 spells CASSPTSGSPQYF. The CDR3 DNA is TGTGCCAGCAGCCCGACTAGCGGTTCGCCCCAGTACTTC.

The chain carries TRBV19 and TRBJ2-7; TRBD2 agrees at 11 bases. CDR1 and CDR2 from the germline V gene are LNHDA and SQIVND (reference sequence). This CDR3 contains 15 residues. The V gene end was trimmed by 4 bases and the J gene end by 4 bases; junction bases not matched to a gene: 6. CDR3 in amino acids: CASSTVAGGGYEQYF. CDR3 bases: TGTGCCAGTAGTACTGTAGCGGGAGGGGGGTACGAGCAGTACTTC.

This sequence joins TRBV6-6 and TRBJ2-7; 9 nucleotides align to TRBD1. V was pared by 0 bases and J by 3 bases, with 0 bases of the junction left unmatched. CDR1 and CDR2 (germline): MNHNY, SVGAGI (reference sequence). The CDR3 is 14 residues long. The CDR3 DNA follows: TGTGCCAGCAGTTACTCGACAGGGGGCTACGAGCAGTACTTC. This sequence encodes CASSYSTGGYEQYF.

The chain has TRBV10-2 and TRBJ1-2, with D unresolved. The V and J ends lost 4 bases and 5 bases respectively, with 11 bases between them. The germline CDR1 and CDR2 sequences are WSHSY and SAAADI. This CDR3 contains 13 residues. In DNA form, the CDR3 reads TGCGCCAGCAGTGCGTTGGAGGCTTATGGCTACACCTTC. This translates into CASSALEAYGYTF.

The chain carries TRBV6-4 and TRBJ2-3, with 11 bases lining up with TRBD2. CDR1 and CDR2 (germline): MRHNA, SNTAGT. J gave up 4 bases and V 0 bases, and 0 bases lay outside the gene matches. This CDR3 is 15 amino acids long. CDR3 residues: CASSDSGLAADTQYF. The CDR3 DNA sequence: TGTGCCAGCAGTGACTCGGGACTAGCGGCAGATACGCAGTATTTT.

The rearrangement joins TRBV27 to TRBJ2-1; no clear D gene. From germline, CDR1 is MNHEY and CDR2 SMNVEV (reference sequence). Trimming removed 4 bases from V and 8 bases from J, with 9 bases in between. This CDR3 comprises 12 residues. The CDR3, as DNA: TGTGCCAGCAGTTGGCCCAGCGATGAGCAGTTCTTC. Its translation is CASSWPSDEQFF.

This chain uses TRBV5-4 with TRBJ2-1, with TRBD1 identical over 7 bases. The CDR3 has 14 amino acids. The germline gives CDR1 SGHNT, CDR2 YYREEE (reference sequence). The ends lost 1 base at V and 8 bases at J; junction bases unmatched: 6. The CDR3 spells CASSLRQGKDEQFF. CDR3 coding DNA: TGTGCCAGCAGCTTGAGACAGGGTAAAGATGAGCAGTTCTTC.

The chain couples TRBV7-3 to TRBJ1-1; possible D gene TRBD1, 5 bases. The CDR3 loop spans 17 amino acids. CDR1 and CDR2 (germline): SGHTA, FQGTGA. The V and J ends lost 3 bases and 1 base respectively, with 18 bases between them. CDR3 region: CASSLPGWTSGNTEAFF. The CDR3 DNA reads TGTGCCAGCAGCTTGCCAGGGTGGACGTCGGGGAACACTGAAGCTTTCTTT.

The rearrangement uses TRBV27 and TRBJ1-5; 7 positions agree with TRBD1. The CDR3 runs 18 residues. The trim removed 5 bases at V and 0 bases at J, leaving 13 bases unmatched. Germline CDR1 is MNHEY and CDR2 is SMNVEV (reference sequence). CDR3 protein: CASSGLMTGPNSNQPQHF. CDR3 DNA: TGTGCCAGCAGTGGGCTGATGACAGGGCCCAATAGCAATCAGCCCCAGCATTTT.

This chain joins TRBV7-7 and TRBJ1-1, with D unresolved. The CDR3 sequence is 13 residues long. Looked up from germline, CDR1 is SSHAT and CDR2 is FNYEAQ (reference sequence). V was trimmed by 4 bases and J by 4 bases, leaving 10 bases between them. CDR3 residues: CASSSGRSTEAFF. Written as DNA, the CDR3 is TGTGCCAGCAGCTCCGGTAGGAGCACTGAAGCTTTCTTT.

The genes are TRBV11-2 and TRBJ1-2, with D perhaps TRBD1 (6 bases). The V end lost 4 bases, the J end lost 3 bases, and 21 bases lay between the germline ends. The CDR3 is made up of 17 amino acids. Germline values: CDR1 SGHAT, CDR2 FQNNGV. DNA for the CDR3: TGTGCCAGCAGCTCTGGGACACGGATCGCCCCTCACTATGGCTACACCTTC. Translated: CASSSGTRIAPHYGYTF.

The count of this clone is one. This chain joins TRBV6-4 and TRBJ2-3; 13 nucleotides line up with TRBD2. The CDR3 has 16 residues. Trimming cost V 0 bases and J 4 bases; bases outside gene matches: 1. CDR1 is MRHNA, CDR2 SNTAGT, per germline. CDR3 bases: TGTGCCAGCAGTGACTCGGGACTAGCGGGGCCAGATACGCAGTATTTT. This translates into CASSDSGLAGPDTQYF.

This clone came up once. V usage is TRBV18 and J usage is TRBJ2-7; no definite D call. Germline CDR1 KGHSH, CDR2 LQKENI. The CDR3 is made up of 14 amino acids. The V end lost 0 bases, the J end lost 2 bases, and 8 bases lay between the germline ends. CDR3 sequence: CASSPPSRTYEQYF. DNA for the CDR3: TGTGCCAGCTCACCACCTAGCCGTACCTACGAGCAGTACTTC.

This clone has a single count. V gene TRBV5-5 combines with J gene TRBJ2-5; 12 bases fit TRBD2. CDR3 size: 17 residues. Germline CDR1 SGHKS, CDR2 YYEKEE (reference sequence). Losses at the gene ends were 2 bases for V and 5 bases for J; bases not matched to a gene: 10. The CDR3 bases are TGTGCCAGCAGCTTAAGGCCACTAGCGGGGGGCCGGGAGACCCAGTACTTC. Protein: CASSLRPLAGGRETQYF.

The chain has TRBV5-4 and TRBJ2-1; D is uncertain. The CDR3 is 16 residues long. Germline V lookup: CDR1 SGHNT, CDR2 YYREEE (reference sequence). Trimming took off 2 bases at V and 0 bases at J, with 12 bases between the two ends. CDR3 DNA: TGTGCCAGCAGCTTCGATGACTCTGGCTCCTACAATGAGCAGTTCTTC. Protein product: CASSFDDSGSYNEQFF.

The chain employs TRBV10-1 and TRBJ2-7, with TRBD1 identical over 9 bases. The germline V gene has CDR1 WNHNN and CDR2 SYGVQD (reference sequence). The CDR3 spans 15 residues. J gave up 1 base and V 3 bases, and 4 bases lay outside the gene matches. CDR3 loop: CASSDAGTGSYEQYF. In nucleotides, the CDR3 is TGCGCCAGCAGTGACGCCGGGACAGGGTCCTACGAGCAGTACTTC.

This chain joins TRBV19 and TRBJ2-3; the match to TRBD1 covers 7 bases. CDR1 and CDR2 from the germline V gene are LNHDA and SQIVND (reference sequence). The V and J ends lost 5 bases and 5 bases, in that order; junction bases with no gene match: 7. The CDR3 consists of 14 residues. DNA for the CDR3: TGTGCCAGTAGTCCTCGGGACAGTCGAGATACGCAGTATTTT. This translates into CASSPRDSRDTQYF.

V usage is TRBV7-2 and J usage is TRBJ1-1, with D possibly TRBD1 on 5 matching bases. V gave up 2 bases and J gave up 7 bases, with 11 bases separating them. Germline CDR1 is SGHTA and CDR2 is FQGNSA. The CDR3 contains 13 residues. The CDR3, as DNA: TGTGCCAGCAGCTTAATCCGACAGAGTGAAGCTTTCTTT. Protein: CASSLIRQSEAFF.

The chain links TRBV28 to TRBJ1-4; D ambiguous. Germline CDR1 MDHEN, CDR2 SYDVKM. The CDR3 length is 15 residues. V lost 6 bases, J lost 0 bases, and 11 bases lay in between. The chain's CDR3 is CASSYSIATNEKLFF. CDR3 nucleotides: TGTGCCAGCAGCTATTCTATTGCAACTAATGAAAAACTGTTTTTT. The full variable domain, rest sourced from reference TRBV28 and TRBJ1-4, is DVKVTQSSRYLVKRTGEKVFLECVQDMDHENMFWYRQDPGLGLRLIYFSYDVKMKEKGDIPEGYSVSREKKERFSLILESASTNQTSMYLCASSYSIATNEKLFFGSGTQLSVL.

There are a few counts of this clone. The gene calls are TRBV7-9 and TRBJ1-1, with D possibly matching TRBD1 (5 bases). V gave up 2 bases and J gave up 11 bases, with 15 bases separating them. The germline V gene encodes CDR1 SEHNR and CDR2 FQNEAQ (reference sequence). This CDR3 has 13 residues. As DNA, the CDR3 is TGTGCCAGCAGCTTAAAGTTCGGCCAGGGTGCTTTCTTT. Encoded protein: CASSLKFGQGAFF. Full variable domain (missing parts from reference TRBV7-9 and TRBJ1-1): DTGVSQNPRHKITKRGQNVTFRCDPISEHNRLYWYRQTLGQGPEFLTYFQNEAQLEKSRLLSDRFSAERPKGSFSTLEIQRTEQGDSAMYLCASSLKFGQGAFFGQGTRLTVV.